Described below is a single T cell receptor (beta chain) sequence and its context. The data derive from a study of cytomegalovirus exposure and HLA in healthy donors. PCR primers comprised 60 Vbeta and 13 Jbeta primers. TCRdb's table, derived via immunoSEQ multiplex PCR, lists solely in-frame clones and lacks some. The sample has over 85,000 clones, about 7.6% seen once; the top ten hold about 2.1%. Sequenced sample: PBMCs. This receptor was obtained from a man aged 45-60 years in good health and CMV-seronegative.

CDR3 amino acids: CASSPGTGPSYEQYF. In DNA, the CDR3 is TGTGCCAGCTCACCTGGGACAGGGCCTTCCTACGAGCAGTACTTC. This sequence joins TRBV18 and TRBJ2-7; TRBD1 aligns across 9 bases. The CDR3 contains 15 residues. CDR1 is KGHSH and CDR2 is LQKENI in the germline V gene. V shed 3 bases, J shed 1 base, and the junction held 4 bases outside the gene matches.